The rows below give T cell receptor beta chains drawn from one sample of a study of beta chain features in type 1 diabetes. TCRdb's copy holds only in-frame clones and misses some; the assay was immunoSEQ multiplex PCR. The sample lists around 430,000 clones; about 32% were seen once. Sequencing used naive CD4+ T cells from blood. The receptors derive from a man younger than 35 in good health. CDR3s include the opening cysteine and the closing phenylalanine or tryptophan. D genes are given only for firm matches. Size values are once, few and many counts, or a class for expanded clones, and some rows have none.

J gene,clone size,V gene,D gene,CDR3 protein,CDR3 DNA
TRBJ2-3,NA,TRBV11-2,TRBD2,CASSWGLAGDTQYF,TGTGCCAGCAGCTGGGGACTAGCGGGAGATACGCAGTATTTT
TRBJ2-1,NA,TRBV29-1,TRBD1,CSVDRGLYNEQFF,TGCAGCGTTGACAGGGGGCTCTACAATGAGCAGTTCTTC
TRBJ2-7,once,TRBV18,NA,CASSPSGQGLGVYYF,TGTGCCAGCTCACCTTCTGGACAAGGCTTAGGAGTGTACTACTTC
TRBJ2-4,few,TRBV4-3,TRBD2,CASSQGLLGKNIQYF,TGCGCCAGCAGCCAGGGACTACTAGGCAAAAACATTCAGTACTTC
TRBJ2-5,NA,TRBV4-1,NA,CASSVLPPETQYF,TGCGCCAGCAGCGTCCTCCCTCCTGAGACCCAGTACTTC
TRBJ1-3,few,TRBV6-6,TRBD1,CASRDRGQNTIYF,TGTGCCAGCAGGGACAGGGGCCAAAACACCATATATTTT
TRBJ2-1,few,TRBV10-3,TRBD2,CAISDPGLRGNEQFF,TGTGCCATCAGTGACCCGGGACTACGCGGGAATGAGCAGTTCTTC
TRBJ2-2,NA,TRBV7-8,NA,CASSFTSTGELFF,TGTGCCAGCAGCTTTACTTCCACCGGGGAGCTGTTTTTT
TRBJ2-3,few,TRBV7-6,TRBD2,CASGPFSGRIDTQYF,TGTGCCAGCGGCCCATTTAGCGGGAGAATAGATACGCAGTATTTT
TRBJ2-7,NA,TRBV7-9,NA,CASSLDGGPSYEQYF,TGTGCCAGCAGCTTAGACGGGGGCCCATCCTACGAGCAGTACTTC
TRBJ2-7,NA,TRBV28,TRBD1,CASSPPGTGEWDEQYF,TGTGCCAGCAGTCCCCCCGGGACAGGGGAATGGGACGAGCAGTACTTC
TRBJ2-1,NA,TRBV11-3,NA,CASSYQSDEQFF,TGTGCCAGCAGCTATCAAAGCGATGAGCAGTTCTTC
TRBJ2-5,NA,TRBV5-1,NA,CASSLEGTFTETQYF,TGCGCCAGCAGCTTGGAAGGGACATTTACAGAGACCCAGTACTTC
TRBJ1-1,NA,TRBV18,NA,CASSTDGWNTEAFF,TGTGCCAGTTCAACTGACGGATGGAACACTGAAGCTTTCTTT
TRBJ2-2,few,TRBV9,TRBD1,CASSVAGTVNTGELFF,TGTGCCAGCAGCGTAGCTGGGACAGTAAACACCGGGGAGCTGTTTTTT
TRBJ2-1,NA,TRBV30,NA,CAWRGASNEQFF,TGTGCCTGGAGGGGGGCGAGCAATGAGCAGTTCTTC
TRBJ2-3,NA,TRBV30,TRBD2,CAWSGSKREWIDTQYF,TGTGCCTGGAGTGGCTCGAAGCGGGAGTGGATAGATACGCAGTATTTT
TRBJ2-5,NA,TRBV7-9,NA,CASSLYRDPPGETQYF,TGTGCCAGCAGCTTATATCGGGACCCACCGGGAGAGACCCAGTACTTC
TRBJ2-3,NA,TRBV29-1,TRBD2,CSVVAGGTDTQYF,TGCAGCGTTGTAGCGGGAGGGACAGATACGCAGTATTTT
TRBJ2-3,few,TRBV30,NA,CAWRGPLFNTQYF,TGTGCCTGGAGGGGTCCGCTCTTTAATACGCAGTATTTT
TRBJ2-1,once,TRBV6-5,TRBD2,CASSYLSGSYNEQFF,TGTGCCAGCAGTTACTTAAGCGGGAGTTACAATGAGCAGTTCTTC
TRBJ2-3,NA,TRBV9,TRBD1,CASARTGGPSTDTQYF,TGTGCCAGCGCGAGGACAGGGGGACCTAGCACAGATACGCAGTATTTT
TRBJ2-7,NA,TRBV4-2,NA,CASSPGSKSYEQYF,TGTGCCAGCAGCCCCGGGTCTAAATCCTACGAGCAGTACTTC
TRBJ2-1,NA,TRBV6-5,TRBD1,CASSSQGALEQFF,TGTGCCAGCAGTTCACAGGGGGCCCTTGAGCAGTTCTTC
TRBJ2-7,NA,TRBV14,TRBD1,CASSQDYWTGGSEQYF,TGTGCCAGCAGCCAAGACTATTGGACAGGGGGCTCGGAGCAGTACTTC
TRBJ2-6,NA,TRBV11-1,NA,CASSLSGAGANVLTF,TGTGCCAGCAGCTTATCAGGGGCTGGGGCCAACGTCCTGACTTTC
TRBJ2-4,NA,TRBV29-1,TRBD2,CSALAGEWDIQYF,TGCAGCGCACTAGCGGGAGAGTGGGACATTCAGTACTTC
TRBJ2-5,NA,TRBV7-6,NA,CASSLTGTQQETQYF,TGTGCCAGCAGCTTGACCGGGACTCAGCAAGAGACCCAGTACTTC
TRBJ2-5,NA,TRBV5-1,NA,CASSFGPTQETQYF,TGCGCCAGCAGCTTTGGACCGACCCAAGAGACCCAGTACTTC
TRBJ2-2,few,TRBV7-6,TRBD2,CASSFGLAGTGELFF,TGTGCCAGCAGCTTTGGGCTAGCGGGAACCGGGGAGCTGTTTTTT
TRBJ2-3,NA,TRBV5-4,NA,CASSTGRPAADTQYF,TGTGCCAGCAGCACCGGGCGCCCGGCGGCAGATACGCAGTATTTT
TRBJ2-2,NA,TRBV9,NA,CASSGTNTGELFF,TGTGCCAGCAGCGGTACAAACACCGGGGAGCTGTTTTTT
TRBJ2-3,once,TRBV5-1,NA,CASSLARDTQYF,TGCGCCAGCAGCTTGGCCCGGGATACGCAGTATTTT
TRBJ2-7,NA,TRBV11-2,NA,CASSLSGFDYEQYF,TGTGCCAGCAGCTTATCAGGGTTCGATTACGAGCAGTACTTC
TRBJ2-7,NA,TRBV30,TRBD2,CAWSVAGYSYEQYF,TGTGCCTGGAGTGTAGCGGGATACTCCTACGAGCAGTACTTC
TRBJ1-1,NA,TRBV6-6,NA,CASSYSAGRTEAFF,TGTGCCAGCAGTTACTCTGCTGGGAGGACTGAAGCTTTCTTT
TRBJ2-3,NA,TRBV5-1,NA,CASSTGSGTDTQYF,TGCGCCAGCAGCACGGGATCGGGCACAGATACGCAGTATTTT
TRBJ2-1,once,TRBV7-9,NA,CASSSLPGHLGSNEQFF,TGTGCCAGCAGCTCGCTCCCGGGACACCTAGGGAGCAATGAGCAGTTCTTC
TRBJ1-2,NA,TRBV18,TRBD1,CASSPTPGGYGYTF,TGTGCCAGCTCACCCACCCCAGGGGGCTATGGCTACACCTTC
TRBJ2-5,NA,TRBV10-1,TRBD2,CASSKGVAGGETQYF,TGCGCCAGCAGTAAAGGGGTAGCGGGAGGAGAGACCCAGTACTTC
TRBJ2-1,few,TRBV5-1,TRBD2,CASSLGLAGGEQFF,TGCGCCAGCAGCTTGGGACTAGCGGGAGGTGAGCAGTTCTTC
TRBJ1-1,once,TRBV6-5,NA,CASSYSRQMNTEAFF,TGTGCCAGCAGTTACTCGAGACAGATGAACACTGAAGCTTTCTTT